Below, 22 T cell receptor beta chains from the same sample are listed, as sequenced in a study of T cells in localized non-small cell lung cancer. Sequencing was performed with immunoSEQ multiplex PCR; in TCRdb, only in-frame clones are kept and a portion is missing. This sample has about 3,300 clones, with about 30% found just once. Sequenced material: lung tumor tissue, taken before any cancer treatment. These receptors were collected from a male donor at least 60 years old with stage I lung adenocarcinoma.

In its sample, this clone was seen a few times. V and J are TRBV11-3 and TRBJ2-7; maybe TRBD1 (5 bases). The CDR3 has 14 residues. V lost 5 bases and J 4 bases, leaving 15 bases between the germline ends. Germline V gene sequence: CDR1 SGHNT, CDR2 YENEEA. CDR3 residues: CASSQGEGRYEQYF. The CDR3 DNA follows: TGTGCCAGCAGCCAAGGGGAAGGGCGATACGAGCAGTACTTC.

This clone occurred a few times. The genes are TRBV6-8 and TRBJ1-4, with D uncertain. Germline V CDR1 and CDR2: MNHGY, SAAAGT. The CDR3 is 15 amino acids. Trimming removed 6 bases at V and 1 base at J, with 12 bases between. The CDR3 spells CASSRRPVTNEKLFF. In DNA, the CDR3 is TGTGCCAGCAGCCGACGACCGGTAACTAATGAAAAACTGTTTTTT.

V and J are TRBV19 and TRBJ1-2; D unresolved. CDR1 is LNHDA and CDR2 is SQIVND in the germline V gene (reference sequence). This CDR3 is built from 12 residues. The V and J ends lost 3 bases and 5 bases respectively, with 7 bases between them. CDR3 DNA sequence: TGTGCCAGTAGTATCTCAAGATATGGCTACACCTTC. The encoded protein is CASSISRYGYTF.

The rearrangement links TRBV19 to TRBJ2-1, with a tentative D call TRBD1 (6 bases). This CDR3 spans 15 amino acids. The germline V and J ends were trimmed by 3 bases and 2 bases, with 11 bases remaining between them. From germline, CDR1 is LNHDA and CDR2 SQIVND (reference sequence). The CDR3 sequence is CASSIYQGTYNEQFF. The CDR3 DNA reads as TGTGCCAGTAGTATCTATCAGGGGACCTACAATGAGCAGTTCTTC.

Only a few counts were recorded for this clone. The chain joins TRBV11-3 to TRBJ1-2; D unclear. The CDR3 runs to 14 residues. Germline V CDR1 and CDR2: SGHNT, YENEEA. Trimming shortened V by 3 bases and J by 6 bases, and 14 bases separated the two germline ends. CDR3 in amino acids: CASSFSETLNGYTF. The CDR3 coding sequence is TGTGCCAGCAGCTTTTCCGAGACCCTGAATGGCTACACCTTC. Together with reference TRBV11-3 and TRBJ1-2, the CDR3 gives the full variable domain: EAGVVQSPRYKIIEKKQPVAFWCNPISGHNTLYWYLQNLGQGPELLIRYENEEAVDDSQLPKDRFSAERLKGVDSTLKIQPAELGDSAVYLCASSFSETLNGYTFGSGTRLTVV.

The rearrangement links TRBV19 to TRBJ1-2, with a weak D call TRBD1 (5 bases). Germline V CDR1 and CDR2: LNHDA, SQIVND (reference sequence). Between the trimmed V and J ends, which lost 3 bases and 3 bases, there was a span of 8 bases. The CDR3 sequence is 13 residues long. This CDR3 is CASSMGEDYGYTF. In DNA, the CDR3 is TGTGCCAGTAGTATGGGGGAGGACTATGGCTACACCTTC.

This chain connects TRBV6-8 to TRBJ2-4; 8 nucleotides line up with TRBD2. The CDR3 length is 19 residues. V shed 5 bases, J shed 3 bases, and the junction held 18 bases outside the gene matches. CDR1 is MNHGY, CDR2 SAAAGT, per germline. For the CDR3, the DNA is TGTGCCAGCAGTATAGCGGGGAGCCGTAATTTTATGGACAAAAACATTCAGTACTTC. Translating it yields CASSIAGSRNFMDKNIQYF.

The chain joins TRBV29-1 to TRBJ1-2, with TRBD1 matching over 7 bases. Germline CDR1 SQVTM, CDR2 ANQGSEA. V shed 4 bases and J 6 bases; nucleotides not matched to a gene: 5. The CDR3 is 12 amino acids. The CDR3 nucleotides are TGCAGCGTTGGCCAGGGGGTGAATGGCTACACCTTC. It encodes CSVGQGVNGYTF.

This clone has more than one count but fewer than ten. V gene TRBV9 combines with J gene TRBJ2-7; 7 bases map to TRBD1. J was trimmed by 2 bases and V by 4 bases; bases with no gene match: 6. Germline assignment: CDR1 SGDLS and CDR2 YYNGEE. The CDR3 has 14 amino acids. For the CDR3, the DNA is TGTGCCAGCAGCCCCCCGGGGACAGCCTACGAGCAGTACTTC. The encoded protein is CASSPPGTAYEQYF.

This chain joins TRBV19 and TRBJ2-1; D is perhaps TRBD2 (6 bases). Deletions cut 1 base from V and 8 bases from J, with 6 bases between. The CDR3 covers 12 residues. The V gene's germline CDR1 is LNHDA and CDR2 SQIVND (reference sequence). The CDR3 is CASSIAGDEQFF. The CDR3 DNA sequence: TGTGCCAGTAGTATAGCGGGGGATGAGCAGTTCTTC.

The V gene is TRBV19, the J gene TRBJ1-2, with TRBD1 matching over 7 bases. J gave up 4 bases and V 4 bases, and 12 bases lay outside the gene matches. Germline V lookup: CDR1 LNHDA, CDR2 SQIVND (reference sequence). CDR3 length: 16 amino acids. Here the CDR3 reads CASSTETGSVGYGYTF. The CDR3 bases are TGTGCCAGTAGTACTGAGACAGGGAGTGTCGGCTATGGCTACACCTTC.

This clone appeared a few times. The CDR3 region is CASRLTGDYGYTF. For the CDR3, the DNA is TGTGCCAGCAGGCTGACAGGGGACTATGGCTACACCTTC. The genes are TRBV6-8 and TRBJ1-2, with TRBD1 identical over 8 bases. CDR1 is MNHGY, CDR2 SAAAGT, per germline. V shed 6 bases, J shed 3 bases, and the junction held 3 bases outside the gene matches. The CDR3 runs 13 residues.

V gene TRBV6-8 combines with J gene TRBJ1-5; possible D gene TRBD1, 5 bases. The CDR3 contains 15 residues. Trimming pared 0 bases from V and 5 bases from J, leaving 11 bases between. The V gene's germline CDR1 is MNHGY and CDR2 SAAAGT. CDR3: CASSYSRQGDQPQHF. CDR3 bases: TGTGCCAGCAGTTACTCGAGGCAGGGTGATCAGCCCCAGCATTTT.

V and J are TRBV4-1 and TRBJ1-4; D is ambiguous. The CDR3 has 19 residues. Trimming took 2 bases from V and 0 from J, leaving 19 bases between them. Germline loops: CDR1 MGHRA, CDR2 YSYEKL. The CDR3 protein is CASSQNPTGRVATNEKLFF. The DNA of the CDR3 is TGCGCCAGCAGCCAAAATCCTACGGGTCGGGTTGCAACTAATGAAAAACTGTTTTTT.

Note on this clone: The junction departs from the called germline gene at one end, perhaps through a read error. The chain uses TRBV11-3 and TRBJ2-6; unclear D gene. The CDR3 has 15 amino acids. Germline CDR1 and CDR2: SGHNT and YENEEA. This CDR3 reads CASSLEELGANVLTF. The CDR3 DNA is TGTGCCAGCAGCCTAGAGGAACTTGGGGCCAACGTCCTGACTTTC.

The rearrangement joins TRBV9 to TRBJ1-2, with 7 bases that match TRBD1. CDR1 SGDLS and CDR2 YYNGEE come from the germline V gene. The ends lost 5 bases at V and 8 bases at J; junction bases unmatched: 9. This CDR3 comprises 13 residues. CDR3 DNA: TGTGCCAGCAGGGATTCCGACAGGGCAGGCTACACCTTC. Its protein is CASRDSDRAGYTF.

This clone has only a few counts. The genes are TRBV9 and TRBJ1-2; 7 nucleotides match TRBD1. The trim removed 4 bases at V and 7 bases at J, leaving 13 bases unmatched. From germline, CDR1 is SGDLS and CDR2 YYNGEE. CDR3 length equals 15 residues. This CDR3 reads CASSSQGGSALGYTF. Here the CDR3 DNA reads TGTGCCAGCAGCTCCCAGGGGGGATCGGCCCTTGGCTACACCTTC.

This clone turned up a few times. The chain couples TRBV11-3 to TRBJ1-1; no definite D call. The germline V and J ends were trimmed by 3 bases and 1 base, with 9 bases remaining between them. This CDR3 comprises 14 residues. Per germline, CDR1 SGHNT and CDR2 YENEEA. CDR3 in amino acids: CASSLIHPNTEAFF. The CDR3 bases are TGTGCCAGCAGCTTGATACACCCGAACACTGAAGCTTTCTTT.

This clone was observed once. V gene TRBV19 combines with J gene TRBJ1-2; unclear D gene. V was trimmed by 10 bases and J by 6 bases, leaving 21 bases between them. The germline CDR1 and CDR2 sequences are LNHDA and SQIVND (reference sequence). The length of the CDR3 is 14 residues. The CDR3 spells CATRAFPGPDGYTF. CDR3 coding DNA: TGTGCCACGAGGGCCTTCCCAGGCCCCGATGGCTACACCTTC.

Judged by abundance, this clone is large. The chain employs TRBV14 and TRBJ1-4; TRBD1 agrees at 10 bases. Germline trimming cut 0 bases from V and 3 bases from J; bases unmatched to any gene: 7. Per germline, CDR1 SGHDN and CDR2 FVKESK. The CDR3 totals 18 residues. CDR3 coding DNA: TGTGCCAGCAGCCAAGAAAGGGACAGGGGCTTGTCTAATGAAAAACTGTTTTTT. It translates to CASSQERDRGLSNEKLFF.

The genes are TRBV25-1 and TRBJ1-4; D might be TRBD1 (6 bases). The CDR3 extends over 15 amino acids. CDR1 is MGHDK and CDR2 is SYGVNS in the germline V gene. V was cut by 1 base and J by 6 bases, with 12 bases left in between. The CDR3 DNA is TGTGCCAGCAGTGAATGGGGGGGCGGTTATGAAAAACTGTTTTTT. Amino acid sequence: CASSEWGGGYEKLFF.

This clone was found a few times. The V gene is TRBV11-3, the J gene TRBJ2-1, with a possible D match to TRBD2 (5 bases). CDR1 and CDR2 from the germline V gene are SGHNT and YENEEA. V lost 1 base to trimming and J lost 9 bases, with 19 bases between them. CDR3 length equals 16 residues. The CDR3 sequence is CASSLGTGTPIGEQFF. CDR3 DNA: TGTGCCAGCAGCTTAGGGACTGGAACCCCTATCGGTGAGCAGTTCTTC.